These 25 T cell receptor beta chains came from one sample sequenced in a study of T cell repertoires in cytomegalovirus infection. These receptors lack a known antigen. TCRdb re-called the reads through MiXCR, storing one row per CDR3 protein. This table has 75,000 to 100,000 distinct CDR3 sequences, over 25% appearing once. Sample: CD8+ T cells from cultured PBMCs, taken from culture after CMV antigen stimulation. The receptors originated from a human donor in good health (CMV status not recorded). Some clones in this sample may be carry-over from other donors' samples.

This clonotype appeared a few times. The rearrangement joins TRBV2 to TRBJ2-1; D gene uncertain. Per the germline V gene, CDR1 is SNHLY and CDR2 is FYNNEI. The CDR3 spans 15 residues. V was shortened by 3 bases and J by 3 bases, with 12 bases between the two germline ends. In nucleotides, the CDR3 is TGTGCCAGCAGTGATATAACAGCCAACTACAATGAGCAGTTCTTC. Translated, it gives CASSDITANYNEQFF.

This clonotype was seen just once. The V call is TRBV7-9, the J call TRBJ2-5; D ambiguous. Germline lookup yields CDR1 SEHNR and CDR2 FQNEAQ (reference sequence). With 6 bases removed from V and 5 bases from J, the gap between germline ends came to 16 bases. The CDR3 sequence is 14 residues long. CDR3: CASRIGKLGETQYF. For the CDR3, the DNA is TGTGCCAGCAGAATCGGCAAACTCGGGGAGACCCAGTACTTC.

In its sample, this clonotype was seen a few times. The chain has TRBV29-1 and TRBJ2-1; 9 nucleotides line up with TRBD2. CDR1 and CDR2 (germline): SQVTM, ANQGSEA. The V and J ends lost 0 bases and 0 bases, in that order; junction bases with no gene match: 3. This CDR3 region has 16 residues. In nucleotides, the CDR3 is TGCAGCGTTGAAGATGGGCGGGGGGGCTCCTACAATGAGCAGTTCTTC. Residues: CSVEDGRGGSYNEQFF.

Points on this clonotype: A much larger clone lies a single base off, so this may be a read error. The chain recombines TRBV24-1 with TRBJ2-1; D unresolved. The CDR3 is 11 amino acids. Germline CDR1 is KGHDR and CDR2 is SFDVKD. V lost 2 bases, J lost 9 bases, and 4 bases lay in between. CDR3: CATSDSIEQFF. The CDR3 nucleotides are TGTGCCACCAGTGATTCGATTGAGCAGTTCTTC.

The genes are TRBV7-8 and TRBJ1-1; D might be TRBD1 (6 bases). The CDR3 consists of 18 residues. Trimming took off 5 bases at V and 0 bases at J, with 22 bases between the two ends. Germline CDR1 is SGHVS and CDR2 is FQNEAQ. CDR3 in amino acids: CASSPTGASFFLNTEAFF. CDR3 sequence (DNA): TGTGCCAGCAGCCCGACGGGGGCGTCTTTCTTTTTGAACACTGAAGCTTTCTTT.

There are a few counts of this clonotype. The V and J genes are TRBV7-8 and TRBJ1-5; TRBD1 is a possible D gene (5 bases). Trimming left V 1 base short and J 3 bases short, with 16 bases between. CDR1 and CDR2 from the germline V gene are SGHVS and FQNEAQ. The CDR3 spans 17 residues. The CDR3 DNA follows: TGTGCCAGCAGCTTAGGGGGGGACGGTTTCAACAATCAGCCCCAGCATTTT. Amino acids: CASSLGGDGFNNQPQHF.

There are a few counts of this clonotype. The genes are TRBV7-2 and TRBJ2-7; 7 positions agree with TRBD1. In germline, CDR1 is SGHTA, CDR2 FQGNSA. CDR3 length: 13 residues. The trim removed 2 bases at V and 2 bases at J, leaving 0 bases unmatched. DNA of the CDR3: TGTGCCAGCAGCTTACAGGGGGCCTACGAGCAGTACTTC. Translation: CASSLQGAYEQYF.

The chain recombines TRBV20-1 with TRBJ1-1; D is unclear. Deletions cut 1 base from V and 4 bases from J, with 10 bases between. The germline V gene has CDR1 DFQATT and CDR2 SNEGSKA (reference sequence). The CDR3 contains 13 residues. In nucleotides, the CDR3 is TGCAGTGCTAGAGGGTCGTTCCCCACTGAAGCTTTCTTT. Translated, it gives CSARGSFPTEAFF.

The CDR3 spells CASSSSRGQETQYF. The CDR3 DNA is TGTGCCAGCAGTTCCTCGCGGGGCCAAGAGACCCAGTACTTC. V and J are TRBV6-6 and TRBJ2-5, with D perhaps matching TRBD2 (6 bases). CDR3 length equals 14 residues. The ends were cut back, 4 bases at V and 1 base at J, with 10 bases in the middle. CDR1 and CDR2 (germline): MNHNY, SVGAGI (reference sequence).

The CDR3 region is CATSSQDKINQPQHF. The CDR3 nucleotides are TGTGCCACCAGCAGTCAGGACAAGATCAATCAGCCCCAGCATTTT. The chain carries TRBV15 and TRBJ1-5, with D possibly matching TRBD1 (5 bases). The V end was cut by 3 bases, the J end by 3 bases, with 12 bases between. The CDR3 has 15 amino acids. CDR1 and CDR2 (germline): LNHNV, YYDKDF (reference sequence).

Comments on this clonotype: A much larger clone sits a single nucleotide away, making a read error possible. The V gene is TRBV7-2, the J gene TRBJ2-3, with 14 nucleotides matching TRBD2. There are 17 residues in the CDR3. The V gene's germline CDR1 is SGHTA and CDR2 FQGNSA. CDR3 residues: CANSLAGLAGGTDTQYF. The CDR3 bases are TGTGCCAACAGCTTAGCCGGACTAGCGGGGGGAACAGATACGCAGTATTTT.

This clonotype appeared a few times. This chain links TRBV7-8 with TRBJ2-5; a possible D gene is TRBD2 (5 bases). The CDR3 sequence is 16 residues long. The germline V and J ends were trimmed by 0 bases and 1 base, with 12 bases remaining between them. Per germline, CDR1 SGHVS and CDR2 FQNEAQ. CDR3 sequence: CASSLADFGVQETQYF. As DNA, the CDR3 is TGTGCCAGCAGCTTAGCGGATTTCGGGGTCCAAGAGACCCAGTACTTC.

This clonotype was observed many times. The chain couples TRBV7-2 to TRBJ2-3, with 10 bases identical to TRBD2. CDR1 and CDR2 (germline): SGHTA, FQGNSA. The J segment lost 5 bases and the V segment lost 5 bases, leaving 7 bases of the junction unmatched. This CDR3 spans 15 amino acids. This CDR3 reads CASSPSGGGGDTQYF. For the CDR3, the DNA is TGTGCCAGCAGCCCTAGCGGGGGAGGAGGAGATACGCAGTATTTT.

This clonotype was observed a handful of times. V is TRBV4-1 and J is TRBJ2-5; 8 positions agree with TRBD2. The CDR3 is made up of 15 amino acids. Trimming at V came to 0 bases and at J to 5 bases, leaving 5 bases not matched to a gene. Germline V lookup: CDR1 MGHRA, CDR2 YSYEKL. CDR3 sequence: CASSQDGGVLETQYF. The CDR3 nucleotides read TGCGCCAGCAGCCAAGACGGGGGGGTATTGGAGACCCAGTACTTC.

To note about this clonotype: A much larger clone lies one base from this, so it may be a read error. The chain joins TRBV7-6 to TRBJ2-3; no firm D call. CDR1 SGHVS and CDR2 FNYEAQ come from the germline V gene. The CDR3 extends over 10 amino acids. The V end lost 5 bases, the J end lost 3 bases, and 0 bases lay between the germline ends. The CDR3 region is CASSTDTQYF. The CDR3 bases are TGTGCCAGCAGCACAGATACGCAGTATTTT.

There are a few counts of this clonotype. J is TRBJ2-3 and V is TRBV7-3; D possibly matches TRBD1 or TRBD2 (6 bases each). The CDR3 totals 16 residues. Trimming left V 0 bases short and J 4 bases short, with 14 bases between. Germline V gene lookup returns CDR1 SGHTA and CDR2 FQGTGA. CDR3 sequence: CASSLTGGGPSDTQYF. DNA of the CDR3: TGTGCCAGCAGCTTAACCGGTGGGGGGCCCTCAGATACGCAGTATTTT.

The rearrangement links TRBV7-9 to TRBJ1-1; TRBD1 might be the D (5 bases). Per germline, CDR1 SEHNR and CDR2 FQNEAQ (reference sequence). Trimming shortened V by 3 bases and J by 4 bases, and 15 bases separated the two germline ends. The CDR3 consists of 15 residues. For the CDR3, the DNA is TGTGCCAGCAGCTTTTCCTGGGGCTCAGGCACTGAAGCTTTCTTT. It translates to CASSFSWGSGTEAFF.

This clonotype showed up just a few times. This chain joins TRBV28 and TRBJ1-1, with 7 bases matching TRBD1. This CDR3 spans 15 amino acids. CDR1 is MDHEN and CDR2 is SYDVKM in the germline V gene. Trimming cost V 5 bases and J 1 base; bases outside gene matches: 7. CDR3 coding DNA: TGTGCCAGCAGTCCATTGGGACAGTCGAACACTGAAGCTTTCTTT. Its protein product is CASSPLGQSNTEAFF.

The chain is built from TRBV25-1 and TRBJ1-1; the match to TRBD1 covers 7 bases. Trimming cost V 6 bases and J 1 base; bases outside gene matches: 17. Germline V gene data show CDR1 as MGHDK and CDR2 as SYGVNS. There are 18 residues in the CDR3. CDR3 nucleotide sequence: TGTGCCAGCAGAGGTGGTGTGTCAGGGGGGCGGGGGAACACTGAAGCTTTCTTT. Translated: CASRGGVSGGRGNTEAFF.

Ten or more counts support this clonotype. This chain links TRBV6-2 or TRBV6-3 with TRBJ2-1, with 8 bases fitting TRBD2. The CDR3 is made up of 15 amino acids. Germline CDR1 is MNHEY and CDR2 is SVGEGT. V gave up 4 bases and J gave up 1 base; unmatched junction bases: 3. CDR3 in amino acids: CASSSGTRSYNEQFF. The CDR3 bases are TGTGCCAGCAGTTCGGGGACTAGATCCTACAATGAGCAGTTCTTC.

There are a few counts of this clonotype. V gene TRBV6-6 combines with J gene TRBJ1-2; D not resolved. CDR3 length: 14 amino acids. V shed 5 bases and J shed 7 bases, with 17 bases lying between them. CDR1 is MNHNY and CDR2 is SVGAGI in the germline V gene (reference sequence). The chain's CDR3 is CASSPRLTSSGYTF. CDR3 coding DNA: TGTGCCAGCAGTCCTAGACTGACTTCTAGTGGCTACACCTTC.

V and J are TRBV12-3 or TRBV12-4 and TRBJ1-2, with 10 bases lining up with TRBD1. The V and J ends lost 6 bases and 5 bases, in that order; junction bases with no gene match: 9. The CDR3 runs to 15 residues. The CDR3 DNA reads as TGTGCCAGCAGCCATAGGACAGGGGGAAGTTATGGCTACACCTTC. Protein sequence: CASSHRTGGSYGYTF.

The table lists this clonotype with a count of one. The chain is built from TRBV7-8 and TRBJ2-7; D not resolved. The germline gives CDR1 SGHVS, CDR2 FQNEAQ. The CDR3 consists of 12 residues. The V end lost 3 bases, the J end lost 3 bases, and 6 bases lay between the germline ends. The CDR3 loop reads CASSFKHYEQYF. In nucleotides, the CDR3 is TGTGCCAGCAGCTTCAAGCACTACGAGCAGTACTTC.

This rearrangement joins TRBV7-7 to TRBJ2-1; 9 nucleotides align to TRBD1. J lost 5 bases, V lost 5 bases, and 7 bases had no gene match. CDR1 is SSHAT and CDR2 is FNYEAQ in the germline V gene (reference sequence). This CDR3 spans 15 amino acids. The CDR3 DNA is TGTGCCAGCAGCCCCGGGACAGGGATTGACAATGAGCAGTTCTTC. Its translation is CASSPGTGIDNEQFF.

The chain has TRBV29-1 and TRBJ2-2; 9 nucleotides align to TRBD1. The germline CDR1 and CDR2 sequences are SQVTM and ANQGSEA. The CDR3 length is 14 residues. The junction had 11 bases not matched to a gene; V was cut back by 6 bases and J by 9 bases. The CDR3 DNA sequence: TGCAGCGTAGATATTACAGGGGGCCAAAGGGAGCTGTTTTTT. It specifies CSVDITGGQRELFF.